The clone carrying this T cell receptor beta chain came up a few times. The data were taken from a study of blood T cell repertoires in COVID-19. The protocol was immunoSEQ multiplex PCR, while the TCRdb copy is restricted to in-frame clones and leaves out a portion. The repertoire holds 200,000 or so clones, approximately 86% seen once, with about 3.8% in the top ten. The germline V gene has CDR1 MNHEY and CDR2 SMNVEV (reference sequence). The V segment lost 3 bases and the J segment 10 bases; nucleotides outside the gene matches: 13. This CDR3 is built from 16 residues. The sequence came from a middle-aged woman with acute COVID-19. The V gene is TRBV27, the J gene TRBJ1-2; TRBD1 aligns across 11 bases. Sequenced material: PBMCs or T cells enriched from blood (not recorded which). The CDR3 protein is CASSFRIYSGQGVYTF. The CDR3 DNA sequence: TGTGCCAGCAGTTTCCGCATATATTCGGGACAGGGGGTCTACACCTTC.